Following are 30 T cell receptor beta chains from one sample sequenced in a study of cytomegalovirus exposure and HLA in healthy donors. 13 Jbeta primers and 60 Vbeta primers were used for the PCR. Repertoires were generated with immunoSEQ multiplex PCR, while TCRdb's copy carries only in-frame clones and drops some. This sample's table has some 48,000 clones. Material for sequencing was PBMCs. The receptors come from a woman aged 40 to 49 in good health and CMV-seronegative.

The chain combines TRBV28 with TRBJ2-7, with D possibly matching TRBD1 (6 bases). Looked up from germline, CDR1 is MDHEN and CDR2 is SYDVKM. V gave up 8 bases and J gave up 4 bases, with 15 bases separating them. The CDR3 runs 13 residues. CDR3 sequence reads: CASQAGDGYEQYF. CDR3 coding DNA: TGTGCCAGCCAAGCAGGGGATGGGTACGAGCAGTACTTC.

The chain joins TRBV6-5 to TRBJ1-2, with a tentative D call TRBD1 (5 bases). The CDR3 length is 14 residues. Germline CDR1 reads MNHEY; CDR2 reads SVGAGI. The ends were cut back, 4 bases at V and 3 bases at J, with 12 bases in the middle. The CDR3 nucleotides read TGTGCCAGCAGTTCCGGGGGAGCCGACTATGGCTACACCTTC. It specifies CASSSGGADYGYTF.

This chain links TRBV27 with TRBJ2-7; 13 bases match TRBD2. This CDR3 has 17 residues. Germline CDR1 is MNHEY and CDR2 is SMNVEV (reference sequence). V shed 5 bases, J shed 5 bases, and the junction held 12 bases outside the gene matches. CDR3 coding DNA: TGTGCCAGCAGTGCAAAGGGGCCACTAGCGGGAGGGCACGAGCAGTACTTC. Encoded protein: CASSAKGPLAGGHEQYF.

The V call is TRBV9, the J call TRBJ2-7; D might be TRBD1 (5 bases). CDR1 and CDR2 from the germline V gene are SGDLS and YYNGEE. V shed 1 base and J shed 3 bases, with 14 bases lying between them. This CDR3 contains 15 residues. The CDR3: CASSVLGQGDYEQYF. The CDR3 DNA sequence: TGTGCCAGCAGCGTATTAGGGCAGGGCGACTACGAGCAGTACTTC. Combining the CDR3 with reference TRBV9 and TRBJ2-7 gives the whole variable domain DSGVTQTPKHLITATGQRVTLRCSPRSGDLSVYWYQQSLDQGLQFLIQYYNGEERAKGNILERFSAQQFPDLHSELNLSSLELGDSALYFCASSVLGQGDYEQYFGPGTRLTVT.

The CDR3, as DNA: TGTGCCAGCAGGCCCAGGGAGGGGACTGAAGCTTTCTTT. Translation gives CASRPREGTEAFF. V and J are TRBV2 and TRBJ1-1, with D possibly being TRBD1 (5 bases). The CDR3 covers 13 residues. Trimming took off 6 bases at V and 5 bases at J, with 13 bases between the two ends. Germline V gives CDR1 SNHLY, CDR2 FYNNEI.

The V call is TRBV29-1, the J call TRBJ1-2, with 10 bases that match TRBD1. Germline trimming cut 1 base from V and 9 bases from J; bases unmatched to any gene: 5. The CDR3 spans 13 residues. Germline V gene lookup returns CDR1 SQVTM and CDR2 ANQGSEA. The CDR3 here is CSVEGDRGISYTF. CDR3 sequence (DNA): TGCAGCGTTGAAGGGGACAGGGGTATAAGCTACACCTTC.

The chain has TRBV6-6 and TRBJ2-7; no reliable D call. There are 14 residues in the CDR3. The germline CDR1 and CDR2 sequences are MNHNY and SVGAGI (reference sequence). The V and J ends lost 2 bases and 2 bases respectively, with 10 bases between them. CDR3 sequence reads: CASSYRLETYEQYF. The CDR3 DNA follows: TGTGCCAGCAGTTACCGACTTGAGACCTACGAGCAGTACTTC.

On this clone: The limits of the CDR3 on the DNA are not certain, so only TCRdb's listed CDR3 is given. The chain uses TRBV25-1 and TRBJ1-2. A total of 14 residues make up the CDR3, ends included. From germline, CDR1 is MGHDK and CDR2 SYGVNS. Here the CDR3 reads CAREYVCPNYGYTF.

The chain has TRBV19 and TRBJ1-1; TRBD1 matches 9 bases. V shed 5 bases and J 1 base; nucleotides not matched to a gene: 5. Germline lookup yields CDR1 LNHDA and CDR2 SQIVND (reference sequence). This CDR3 spans 15 amino acids. CDR3 bases: TGTGCCAGTAGTCCCCGGACAGGGGCGAACACTGAAGCTTTCTTT. Its translation: CASSPRTGANTEAFF.

The V and J genes are TRBV18 and TRBJ2-2; TRBD1 agrees at 8 bases. CDR1 KGHSH and CDR2 LQKENI come from the germline V gene. The length of the CDR3 is 16 residues. The V gene end was trimmed by 0 bases and the J gene end by 7 bases; junction bases not matched to a gene: 7. The CDR3 coding sequence is TGTGCCAGCTCACCACCGGGACAGGAGAATGTCGGGGAGCTGTTTTTT. Amino acid sequence: CASSPPGQENVGELFF.

The rearrangement joins TRBV29-1 to TRBJ2-3; possibly TRBD2 for D (6 bases). Trimming stripped 5 bases from V and 3 bases from J, with 15 bases between. Germline V gene data show CDR1 as SQVTM and CDR2 as ANQGSEA. The CDR3 is 14 amino acids. In DNA form, the CDR3 reads TGCAGCGTTTCTGGGGGGTTAAATACAGATACGCAGTATTTT. Protein: CSVSGGLNTDTQYF.

This chain connects TRBV15 to TRBJ2-3; maybe TRBD1 (6 bases). Germline lookup yields CDR1 LNHNV and CDR2 YYDKDF (reference sequence). Trimming removed 5 bases from V and 1 base from J, with 16 bases in between. The length of the CDR3 is 16 residues. The CDR3 protein is CATSSRQARGTDTQYF. The CDR3 bases are TGTGCCACCAGCTCAAGACAGGCCCGGGGCACAGATACGCAGTATTTT.

This chain connects TRBV5-1 to TRBJ1-2, with 9 bases matching TRBD1. The CDR3 covers 13 residues. CDR1 and CDR2 (germline): SGHRS, YFSETQ. With 5 bases clipped from V and 7 bases from J, the junction kept 6 bases outside the gene matches. This chain's CDR3 is CASSQTGGCGYTF. CDR3 DNA: TGCGCCAGCAGTCAGACAGGGGGGTGTGGCTACACCTTC.

V is TRBV5-1 and J is TRBJ2-3; D remains ambiguous. Germline lookup yields CDR1 SGHRS and CDR2 YFSETQ. Trimming removed 4 bases at V and 6 bases at J, with 9 bases between. The CDR3 sequence is 12 residues long. The CDR3 DNA is TGCGCCAGCAGCCGAGGTTGGGATACGCAGTATTTT. Protein: CASSRGWDTQYF.

The rearrangement links TRBV6-6 to TRBJ2-2, with D possibly being TRBD2 (5 bases). The germline CDR1 and CDR2 sequences are MNHNY and SVGAGI (reference sequence). Trimming took off 7 bases at V and 7 bases at J, with 7 bases between the two ends. This CDR3 comprises 11 residues. For the CDR3, the DNA is TGTGCCAGCACAGGACTCGGGGAGCTGTTTTTT. Its translation is CASTGLGELFF.

The V gene is TRBV4-3, the J gene TRBJ2-7, with TRBD1 matching 11 bases. CDR1 and CDR2 (germline): LGHNA, YSLEER. Germline trimming cut 5 bases from V and 4 bases from J; bases unmatched to any gene: 7. This CDR3 spans 15 amino acids. CDR3 loop: CASSSSGTGGYEQYF. The CDR3 DNA follows: TGCGCCAGCAGCTCCTCCGGGACAGGGGGATACGAGCAGTACTTC.

The CDR3 region is CASSLWGVNTEAFF. CDR3 bases: TGTGCCAGCAGTTTATGGGGGGTGAACACTGAAGCTTTCTTT. The chain joins TRBV27 to TRBJ1-1; a possible D gene is TRBD1 (5 bases). CDR1 and CDR2 from the germline V gene are MNHEY and SMNVEV (reference sequence). The CDR3 loop spans 14 amino acids. V was pared by 1 base and J by 0 bases, with 6 bases between.

This rearrangement joins TRBV29-1 to TRBJ1-1; TRBD1 matches 9 bases. The V gene end was trimmed by 1 base and the J gene end by 6 bases; junction bases not matched to a gene: 6. CDR3 length: 14 amino acids. Germline CDR1 is SQVTM and CDR2 is ANQGSEA. The CDR3 reads CSVEGGTGYAEAFF. In DNA form, the CDR3 reads TGCAGCGTTGAAGGCGGGACAGGGTATGCTGAAGCTTTCTTT.

On this clone itself: Mismatch with germline at one junction end may stem from a read error. The V call is TRBV2, the J call TRBJ1-1; a possible D gene is TRBD1 (6 bases). CDR1 and CDR2 from the germline V gene are SNHLY and FYNNEI. CDR3 length equals 14 residues. The CDR3 bases are TGTGCCAGCATCACTCAGGGGAGAGACACTGAAGATTTCTTT. Protein product: CASITQGRDTEDFF.

The gene calls are TRBV7-8 and TRBJ2-3, with D uncertain. V was shortened by 2 bases and J by 6 bases, with 9 bases between the two germline ends. There are 13 residues in the CDR3. Per the germline V gene, CDR1 is SGHVS and CDR2 is FQNEAQ. In nucleotides, the CDR3 is TGTGCCAGCAGCTTAAATGACGGGGATACGCAGTATTTT. Translating it yields CASSLNDGDTQYF.

The chain has TRBV9 and TRBJ1-3; no firm D call. The CDR3 extends over 15 amino acids. Deletions cut 3 bases from V and 0 bases from J, with 10 bases between. Per germline, CDR1 SGDLS and CDR2 YYNGEE. This CDR3 reads CASSAWETSGNTIYF. CDR3 DNA sequence: TGTGCCAGCAGCGCCTGGGAGACCTCTGGAAACACCATATATTTT.

V is TRBV4-3 and J is TRBJ1-1; D possibly corresponds to TRBD1 (6 bases). Between the trimmed V and J ends, which lost 1 base and 1 base, there was a span of 16 bases. The CDR3 totals 17 residues. CDR1 and CDR2 from the germline V gene are LGHNA and YSLEER. CDR3 amino acids: CASSQATATDRNTEAFF. The CDR3 coding sequence is TGCGCCAGCAGCCAAGCGACTGCCACGGACAGGAACACTGAAGCTTTCTTT.

The chain recombines TRBV5-1 with TRBJ2-1; D might be TRBD2 (5 bases). The CDR3 covers 14 residues. CDR1 is SGHRS and CDR2 is YFSETQ in the germline V gene. Trimming removed 4 bases from V and 1 base from J, with 9 bases in between. In DNA, the CDR3 is TGCGCCAGCAGCCCTGAGCGGTCCTACAATGAGCAGTTCTTC. Residues: CASSPERSYNEQFF.

The chain carries TRBV27 and TRBJ1-1; D ambiguous. Trimming removed 5 bases at V and 0 bases at J, with 4 bases between. The germline V gene has CDR1 MNHEY and CDR2 SMNVEV (reference sequence). The CDR3 runs 12 residues. The CDR3 nucleotides read TGTGCCAGCAGTGCGATGAACACTGAAGCTTTCTTT. The encoded protein is CASSAMNTEAFF.

CDR3 protein: CASRFIAGAAYEQYF. CDR3 DNA: TGCGCCAGCCGCTTCATAGCGGGGGCTGCCTACGAGCAGTACTTC. The chain employs TRBV10-2 and TRBJ2-7, with 9 bases identical to TRBD2. There are 15 residues in the CDR3. V lost 8 bases to trimming and J lost 2 bases; unmatched junction nucleotides: 10. CDR1 is WSHSY and CDR2 is SAAADI in the germline V gene.

The J gene is TRBJ1-3, the V gene TRBV18; D might be TRBD1 (5 bases). V was clipped by 3 bases and J by 3 bases, with 9 bases between them. CDR1 and CDR2 (germline): KGHSH, LQKENI. The CDR3 contains 14 residues. CDR3: CASSPTGDGNTIYF. The CDR3, as DNA: TGTGCCAGCTCACCTACGGGGGATGGAAACACCATATATTTT.

The chain couples TRBV19 to TRBJ2-3, with D possibly matching TRBD1 (7 bases). Looked up from germline, CDR1 is LNHDA and CDR2 is SQIVND (reference sequence). This CDR3 comprises 15 residues. The V end was cut by 5 bases, the J end by 6 bases, with 18 bases between. Written as DNA, the CDR3 is TGTGCCAGTAGTCGGACTATCACCAGGGGGGATACGCAGTATTTT. Translated, it gives CASSRTITRGDTQYF.

V and J are TRBV7-6 and TRBJ1-6; 7 bases match TRBD1. CDR1 and CDR2 from the germline V gene are SGHVS and FNYEAQ. V shed 1 base, J shed 7 bases, and the junction held 7 bases outside the gene matches. This CDR3 has 16 amino acids. CDR3 coding DNA: TGTGCCAGCAGCTTAGGTGGGGCAGGGGGAAATTCACCCCTCCACTTT. Translation: CASSLGGAGGNSPLHF.

The chain carries TRBV6-5 and TRBJ2-1; the match to TRBD1 covers 8 bases. CDR1 is MNHEY, CDR2 SVGAGI, per germline. Trimming took 0 bases from V and 2 from J; bases not matched to a gene: 3. The CDR3 has 16 residues. As DNA, the CDR3 is TGTGCCAGCAGTTACTCGGCAGGGGGCGCCTACAATGAGCAGTTCTTC. This encodes CASSYSAGGAYNEQFF.

The V call is TRBV13, the J call TRBJ1-1; TRBD1 matches at 8 bases. Germline assignment: CDR1 PRHDT and CDR2 FYEKMQ (reference sequence). The V and J ends lost 8 bases and 5 bases, in that order; junction bases with no gene match: 7. The CDR3 has 13 amino acids. Here the CDR3 DNA reads TGTGCCAGCGGGCAGGGGGCGCGTACTGAAGCTTTCTTT. Its translation is CASGQGARTEAFF. Using reference TRBV13 and TRBJ1-1 for the parts outside the CDR3, the full variable domain is AAGVIQSPRHLIKEKRETATLKCYPIPRHDTVYWYQQGPGQDPQFLISFYEKMQSDKGSIPDRFSAQQFSDYHSELNMSSLELGDSALYFCASGQGARTEAFFGQGTRLTVV.